This T cell receptor (beta chain) is drawn from a study of T cell responses to AZD1222 COVID-19 vaccine (dated by TCRdb to about 2021). With regard to the full study: AZD1222 recipients whose second dose came at about 4 weeks and those whose second dose came at about 12 weeks were combined into one group, since spike-specific TCR depth and breadth did not differ between the two schedules. TCR sequencing was performed for 230 to 250 trial participants, of whom some 200 were given two doses of AZD1222 and around 25 were given two doses of MenACWY control vaccine. Trial participants were enrolled into age subgroups of 18-55, 56-69 and 70-plus years, which contained around 140, 26 and 57 TCR-sequenced participants, respectively. The full study reports these points: Participants were mostly white British and included more females than males, and it was suggested by the authors that clonal diversity may have been underestimated. The vaccine-associated CD4 TCRs covered the entire spike protein, and the dominant responses fell in regions 160-218 and 743-854. After two AZD1222 doses, spike-specific TCR breadth and depth were significantly higher than at day 0 and than in MenACWY recipients. Because no day 14 peak-response samples were available, repertoires were characterized only after the peak T cell response. Reportedly, close to half of the unique spike-specific TCRs recognized epitopes lying outside the regions that are mutated in the B.1.351 and B.1.1.7 variants. Conclusions about previously exposed vaccinees are limited, since just 5 or 6 AZD1222 recipients were seropositive for SARS-CoV-2 at baseline. The 56-69-year group was small, and its depth increase did not reach significance, likely because of low power.

With regard to this clone: Its antigen is still unknown. No base quality values were provided; no much bigger clone lies one nucleotide off.

According to the germline V gene, CDR1 reads SGHDN and CDR2 reads FVKESK. Measured from the cysteine to the phenylalanine, the CDR3 is 12 residues long. The DNA shown is the 36-base CDR3, in frame from base 1. Here V drops 4 bases and J drops 7 bases, and the junction holds 3 bases not matched to any gene. The label giving this sample's time point can be read as: baseline before first vaccination. The vaccinee samples were drawn from two UK trials, COV001 and COV002, one of which was a single-blind randomized controlled phase 2/3 trial testing AZD1222 (ChAdOx1 nCoV-19) in healthy adults. For TCRbeta chain sequencing, PBMC samples were collected from trial participants at day 0 and at day 28 after the second dose. The CDR3 regions of human TCRbeta chains were analyzed by immunosequencing. The original pipeline was this. TCRs in the repertoires were compared against a reference library of SARS-CoV-2-specific TCRs that had been generated with the MIRA antigen-specificity platform. Breadth was defined as the fraction of unique TCRs that were SARS-CoV-2-associated, and depth was defined as the fraction of total T cells that were SARS-CoV-2-associated. Using the MIRA data, each spike-specific TCR was assigned both to the spike region to which the TCR was reactive and to a CD4 or CD8 class. Log10-transformed breadth and depth values were compared by one-way ANOVA with Sidak's multiple comparisons tests. TCRdb re-hosts the immuneACCESS table, in-frame sequences only. Its copies lack some clones; in the studies checked, an unresolved V gene accounts for under half of them, and the cause for the rest is not known. The DNA was the basis for D and trimming; V, J and clone size are from that table. Counted in this sample were around 100,000 clones; more than 90% of them appeared once. The ten largest clones add up to 1.2% of the sample.

The sample consisted of peripheral blood, taken on day 0 of AZD1222 vaccination. The sequence is built from TRBV14 and TRBJ2-5; 7 central bases correspond to TRBD2. The origin of this receptor is an adult in good health. The DNA reads TGTGCCAGCAGCCCTGGGAGGGGGACCCAGTACTTC. This gives the protein CASSPGRGTQYF.